A selection of T cell receptor beta chains follows, all from one sample in a study of beta chain features in type 1 diabetes. Data came from immunoSEQ multiplex PCR; TCRdb stores just in-frame clones and leaves some out. The repertoire holds some 150,000 clones, with 40% to 60% as singletons. The sample consisted of Tregs from blood. The receptors shown here come from a man younger than 35 in good health. The CDR3 runs from the conserved cysteine through the conserved F or W. A D gene is named only where the DNA matches it firmly. The listing skips clone size in some rows; elsewhere it reads once, few, many or a size class.

j_gene,abundance,v_gene,len,d_gene,CDR3nt,CDR3aa
TRBJ2-3,.,TRBV15,15,.,TGTGCCACCAGCAGAGACCTAGGGACTCCGGATACGCAGTATTTT,CATSRDLGTPDTQYF
TRBJ1-2,few,TRBV29-1,11,.,TGCAGGGCCGGGGTTGCCAACGGCTACACCTTC,CRAGVANGYTF
TRBJ2-5,.,TRBV19,12,.,TGTGCCAGTAGTAAAATCAAAGAGACCCAGTACTTC,CASSKIKETQYF
TRBJ1-2,.,TRBV15,13,.,TGTGCCACCAGCAGAGATGGGGGCAGTGGCTACACCTTC,CATSRDGGSGYTF
TRBJ2-7,few,TRBV7-3,14,.,TGTGCCAGCAGCCCGCGGGCAGGGGTATACGAGCAGTACTTC,CASSPRAGVYEQYF
TRBJ2-1,.,TRBV7-2,15,TRBD2,TGTGCCAGCAGCTTATTCCTAGCGGGAGATAGTGAGCAGTTCTTC,CASSLFLAGDSEQFF
TRBJ2-7,.,TRBV10-3,13,.,TGTGCCATCAGTGAGGGAAGGGGCTTTGAGCAGTACTTC,CAISEGRGFEQYF
TRBJ2-7,.,TRBV9,15,.,TGTGCCAGCAGCCCAAGACAGGTATGGTCCTACGAGCAGTACTTC,CASSPRQVWSYEQYF
TRBJ2-1,.,TRBV11-2,15,TRBD2,TGTGCCAGCAGCTCTACTAGCGGGTTTTACAATGAGCAGTTCTTC,CASSSTSGFYNEQFF
TRBJ1-2,few,TRBV29-1,14,.,TGCAGCGTTACATCAGGGGCCGGATCCTATGGCTACACCTTC,CSVTSGAGSYGYTF
TRBJ1-4,.,TRBV19,13,.,TGTGCCAGCGCTACGGGAGTTTCTGAAAAACTGTTTTTT,CASATGVSEKLFF
TRBJ2-5,.,TRBV4-3,15,TRBD2,TGCGCCAGCAGCCTTCTAGCGGCGAGGGGAGAGACCCAGTACTTC,CASSLLAARGETQYF
TRBJ2-1,.,TRBV7-2,15,TRBD2,TGTGCCAGCAGCTCTGGGACTAGCGGGATCAATGAGCAGTTCTTC,CASSSGTSGINEQFF
TRBJ2-1,.,TRBV7-9,19,TRBD1,TGTGCCAGCAGCTCGGACAGGGTGCTAGCCAGGGGCCCCTACAATGAGCAGTTCTTC,CASSSDRVLARGPYNEQFF
TRBJ2-3,few,TRBV28,13,.,TGTGCCAGCAGTTATCCCATCACAGATACGCAGTATTTT,CASSYPITDTQYF
TRBJ1-5,few,TRBV7-2,15,.,TGTGCCAGCAGCTTAGACATCACAGCCAGTCGGCCCCAGCATTTT,CASSLDITASRPQHF
TRBJ2-7,few,TRBV19,17,TRBD1,TGTGCCAGTAGTATCCGAATGGACAGGATGAAGTCCTACGAGCAGTACTTC,CASSIRMDRMKSYEQYF
TRBJ2-2,few,TRBV29-1,13,TRBD2,TGCAGCGTTAATAAGGGAGGGACCGGGGAGCTGTTTTTT,CSVNKGGTGELFF
TRBJ2-2,.,TRBV5-1,15,.,TGCGCCAGCAGCTTGGGTGCTTTGCGCCCCGGGGAGCTGTTTTTT,CASSLGALRPGELFF
TRBJ2-4,.,TRBV2,14,.,TGTGCCAGCAAGGAGGCCATAGGCAAAAACATTCAGTACTTC,CASKEAIGKNIQYF
TRBJ2-7,few,TRBV5-4,14,.,TGTGCCAGCAGCTGGGGGGGCAGCTCCTACGAGCAGTACTTC,CASSWGGSSYEQYF
TRBJ2-3,.,TRBV5-1,16,TRBD2,TGCGCCAGCGGACGGGGCGGGAGGGCCATGACAGATACGCAGTATTTT,CASGRGGRAMTDTQYF
TRBJ2-7,.,TRBV18,14,TRBD1,TGTGCCAGCTCACATAGGACAGGGAGCTACGAGCAGTACTTC,CASSHRTGSYEQYF
TRBJ2-1,few,TRBV7-2,13,.,TGTGCCAGCAGCTTAGTTCAGGGCGATGAGCAGTTCTTC,CASSLVQGDEQFF
TRBJ1-1,.,TRBV7-9,16,.,TGTGCCAGCAGCCGAGCGGAGGGGTCAAAGAACACTGAAGCTTTCTTT,CASSRAEGSKNTEAFF
TRBJ2-7,.,TRBV6-5,14,TRBD1,TGTGCCAGCAGAGAGGGACAGGGGGCTCGCGAGCAGTACTTC,CASREGQGAREQYF
TRBJ2-1,.,TRBV29-1,13,TRBD2,TGCAGCGCTCGGACTAGCCATATGGATGAGCAGTTCTTC,CSARTSHMDEQFF
TRBJ2-5,.,TRBV5-6,15,TRBD2,TGTGCCAGCAGCCCATTGGGGGGGGTCCAAGAGACCCAGTACTTC,CASSPLGGVQETQYF
TRBJ2-1,.,TRBV7-3,13,TRBD2,TGTGCCAGCTCTAGCGGCATGTACAATGAGCAGTTCTTC,CASSSGMYNEQFF
TRBJ2-3,.,TRBV19,13,.,TGTGCCAGTAGTATCCAGAGCACAGATACGCAGTATTTT,CASSIQSTDTQYF
TRBJ2-5,.,TRBV19,16,.,TGTGCCAGTAGTATTGATGCTGGCAGGGTGGGAGAGACCCAGTACTTC,CASSIDAGRVGETQYF
TRBJ2-5,few,TRBV6-5,13,.,TGTGCCAGCAGTACACTAGCTGGAGAGACCCAGTACTTC,CASSTLAGETQYF
TRBJ1-5,.,TRBV9,14,TRBD1,TGTGCCAGCAGCGCGACAGGGGTTAACCAGCCCCAGCATTTT,CASSATGVNQPQHF
TRBJ2-7,.,TRBV7-2,15,TRBD2,TGTGCCAGCAGCTTAATTGGACTAGCGGGCCTCGAGCAGTACTTC,CASSLIGLAGLEQYF
TRBJ1-1,.,TRBV7-2,14,.,TGTGCCAGCAGCCCCCAGCATGGGGGGAAGGTAGCTTTCTTT,CASSPQHGGKVAFF
TRBJ2-7,.,TRBV28,14,.,TGTGCCAGCAGTTCATCCGGGGACACCTACGAGCAGTACTTC,CASSSSGDTYEQYF
TRBJ2-5,few,TRBV14,16,TRBD2,TGTGCCAGCAGCCGGTCGGGACTAGCGACACAAGAGACCCAGTACTTC,CASSRSGLATQETQYF
TRBJ2-1,few,TRBV6-5,16,TRBD2,TGTGCCAGCAGTTCCAACGGACTAGCGGAGACCAATGAGCAGTTCTTC,CASSSNGLAETNEQFF
TRBJ2-1,.,TRBV7-2,15,TRBD2,TGTGCCAGCAGCCAGCTAGCGGGAGGGCCGGGGGAGCAGTTCTTC,CASSQLAGGPGEQFF
TRBJ2-1,.,TRBV5-1,14,TRBD2,TGCGCCAGCCACACTAGCGGCGGCGGCAATGAGCAGTTCTTC,CASHTSGGGNEQFF
TRBJ2-7,few,TRBV28,15,TRBD2,TGTGCCAGCAGTTCTAGCGGGAGGGCCTCCTACGAGCAGTACTTC,CASSSSGRASYEQYF
TRBJ2-3,.,TRBV7-2,17,.,TGTGCCAGCAGCTTGCTTCGAGCGTCAGATTTAGCAGATACGCAGTATTTT,CASSLLRASDLADTQYF
TRBJ1-5,.,TRBV7-9,14,.,TGTGCCAGCAGTCGGGAGGGGCCAAATCAGCCCCAGCATTTT,CASSREGPNQPQHF
TRBJ1-2,.,TRBV10-3,14,TRBD1,TGTGCCATCAGTGAGGGACAGGGTCTAGGAGGCTACACCTTC,CAISEGQGLGGYTF
TRBJ2-7,.,TRBV5-1,11,.,TGCGCCAGCAGCTCCTTCTACGAGCAGTACTTC,CASSSFYEQYF
TRBJ1-4,.,TRBV5-4,15,TRBD1,TGTGCCAGCAGCTCCTCCGGGACAGGGCGTGAAAAACTGTTTTTT,CASSSSGTGREKLFF
TRBJ2-7,.,TRBV11-1,15,.,TGTGCCAGCAGCTTAGCCGGCCAGGGTTGGTACGAGCAGTACTTC,CASSLAGQGWYEQYF
TRBJ2-5,few,TRBV25-1,13,.,TGTGCCAGCAGTGAAAGAGGACAAGAGACCCAGTACTTC,CASSERGQETQYF
TRBJ1-2,.,TRBV28,14,.,TGTGCCAGCAGCCAAGCACAGGAGCGCTATGGCTACACCTTC,CASSQAQERYGYTF
TRBJ2-2,few,TRBV7-3,16,.,TGTGCCAGCAGCTTAACATCCGGACGGGGCACCGGGGAGCTGTTTTTT,CASSLTSGRGTGELFF
TRBJ2-7,.,TRBV28,14,.,TGTGCCAGCAGTTTATTGGGCTATTCCTACGAGCAGTACTTC,CASSLLGYSYEQYF
TRBJ2-5,few,TRBV25-1,13,.,TGTGCCAGCAGTTGGGCAGGTCGGGAGACCCAGTACTTC,CASSWAGRETQYF
TRBJ1-6,.,TRBV19,15,.,TGTGCCAGTAGCAGGCTGCCGACCTATAATTCACCCCTCCACTTT,CASSRLPTYNSPLHF
TRBJ2-3,.,TRBV9,15,.,TGTGCCAGCAGCGCGTGGGCGGGAAGAACAGATACGCAGTATTTT,CASSAWAGRTDTQYF
TRBJ1-2,.,TRBV29-1,13,TRBD1,TGCAGCGTGGGGACCGGGACAGGCAATGGCTACACCTTC,CSVGTGTGNGYTF
TRBJ1-2,.,TRBV5-1,14,TRBD1,TGCGCCAGCAGACCGGGACAGATAGACTATGGCTACACCTTC,CASRPGQIDYGYTF
TRBJ1-5,.,TRBV6-6,14,.,TGTGCCAGCAGGATACAGGGAGGCAATCAGCCCCAGCATTTT,CASRIQGGNQPQHF